One and the same sample provided the 30 T cell receptor beta chains below, sequenced in a study of cytomegalovirus exposure and HLA in healthy donors. Clones were sequenced by immunoSEQ multiplex PCR, and TCRdb holds only the in-frame ones, with some missing. Among 350,000 or so clones listed, roughly 90% were seen once. Sequencing used PBMCs. The receptors shown here come from a woman under 30 in good health and CMV-seronegative.

The chain has TRBV5-1 and TRBJ2-1; the D gene is possibly TRBD1 (6 bases). The V gene's germline CDR1 is SGHRS and CDR2 YFSETQ. V dropped 0 bases and J dropped 0 bases, with 10 bases sitting between them. The CDR3 extends over 16 amino acids. This CDR3 reads CASSLDLGASYNEQFF. The DNA for the CDR3 is TGCGCCAGCAGCTTGGATTTGGGGGCCTCCTACAATGAGCAGTTCTTC.

The V and J genes are TRBV13 and TRBJ1-1, with D unclear. Germline V gives CDR1 PRHDT, CDR2 FYEKMQ (reference sequence). The V gene lost 4 bases and the J gene lost 1 base, with 10 bases spanning the gap. This CDR3 has 14 amino acids. In DNA, the CDR3 is TGTGCCAGCAGCTCTTACTCCGAGAACACTGAAGCTTTCTTT. It is translated as CASSSYSENTEAFF.

The chain is built from TRBV27 and TRBJ2-4; the match to TRBD1 covers 7 bases. The germline V gene encodes CDR1 MNHEY and CDR2 SMNVEV (reference sequence). The length of the CDR3 is 16 residues. V was clipped by 5 bases and J by 1 base; unmatched bases: 8. The CDR3 is CASSGETGYAKNIQYF. The CDR3 DNA sequence: TGTGCCAGCAGTGGCGAGACAGGGTACGCCAAAAACATTCAGTACTTC.

The rearrangement uses TRBV29-1 and TRBJ2-1, with TRBD2 identical over 10 bases. The CDR3 is 14 amino acids. Germline V lookup: CDR1 SQVTM, CDR2 ANQGSEA. After removal of 4 bases from V and 3 bases from J, the junction contained 3 bases not matched to a gene. As DNA, the CDR3 is TGCAGCGTTGGAACTAGCGGGATCTACAATGAGCAGTTCTTC. Residues: CSVGTSGIYNEQFF.

The V call is TRBV27, the J call TRBJ2-1, with D tentatively TRBD1 (6 bases). CDR1 is MNHEY and CDR2 is SMNVEV in the germline V gene (reference sequence). The V and J ends lost 0 bases and 4 bases respectively, with 7 bases between them. CDR3 size: 14 residues. This CDR3 is CASSLSTGYNEQFF. The CDR3 coding sequence is TGTGCCAGCAGTTTATCAACAGGGTACAATGAGCAGTTCTTC.

The chain recombines TRBV9 with TRBJ2-7; the D gene is possibly TRBD1 (5 bases). CDR1 is SGDLS and CDR2 is YYNGEE in the germline V gene. Trimming left V 0 bases short and J 7 bases short, with 14 bases between. This CDR3 is 14 amino acids long. The chain's CDR3 is CASSVDAGPREQYF. CDR3 DNA sequence: TGTGCCAGCAGCGTAGACGCAGGGCCGAGGGAGCAGTACTTC.

V is TRBV6-1 and J is TRBJ2-3; 7 bases line up with TRBD1. V was pared by 3 bases and J by 2 bases, with 2 bases of the junction left unmatched. CDR3 length: 14 residues. Germline assignment: CDR1 MNHNS and CDR2 SASEGT. The CDR3 coding sequence is TGTGCCAGCAGTGACGACAGGGCCACAGATACGCAGTATTTT. Translating gives CASSDDRATDTQYF.

J is TRBJ2-7 and V is TRBV12-5; 7 positions match TRBD1. CDR3 length: 13 amino acids. V was pared by 3 bases and J by 3 bases, with 2 bases of the junction left unmatched. The germline CDR1 and CDR2 sequences are LGHNT and FRNRAP. Written as DNA, the CDR3 is TGTGCTAGTGGTTTCGGGACAGACTACGAGCAGTACTTC. It encodes CASGFGTDYEQYF.

V usage is TRBV9 and J usage is TRBJ2-4; the D gene is possibly TRBD2 (6 bases). The V end lost 4 bases, the J end lost 7 bases, and 24 bases lay between the germline ends. Germline CDR1 and CDR2: SGDLS and YYNGEE. The CDR3 has 17 amino acids. As DNA, the CDR3 is TGTGCCAGCAGCCCCGTTGGCGTGGTAGGCGGGAAGAACATTCAGTACTTC. The encoded protein is CASSPVGVVGGKNIQYF.

The V gene is TRBV7-3, the J gene TRBJ2-1, with a tentative D call TRBD2 (5 bases). V gave up 2 bases and J gave up 2 bases, with 13 bases separating them. The CDR3 spans 16 residues. Germline V gene lookup returns CDR1 SGHTA and CDR2 FQGTGA. The CDR3 sequence: CASSLGTGYTYNEQFF. In DNA form, the CDR3 reads TGTGCCAGCAGCTTAGGAACGGGATATACCTACAATGAGCAGTTCTTC.

The V gene is TRBV12-5, the J gene TRBJ2-7, with 9 bases matching TRBD1. The CDR3 sequence is 16 residues long. CDR1 and CDR2 (germline): LGHNT, FRNRAP. The V segment lost 0 bases and the J segment 5 bases; nucleotides outside the gene matches: 8. The CDR3 reads CASGLVRDRAGDEQYF. DNA for the CDR3: TGTGCTAGTGGTTTGGTAAGGGACAGGGCTGGCGACGAGCAGTACTTC.

The genes are TRBV7-9 and TRBJ2-7, with D maybe TRBD2 (6 bases). The CDR3 totals 14 residues. V lost 5 bases, J lost 3 bases, and 14 bases lay in between. Germline CDR1 and CDR2: SEHNR and FQNEAQ (reference sequence). The DNA for the CDR3 is TGTGCCAGCAGCCCCATTCGGGGGTACTACGAGCAGTACTTC. This sequence encodes CASSPIRGYYEQYF.

This sequence joins TRBV7-9 and TRBJ2-7; maybe TRBD1 (6 bases). The germline CDR1 and CDR2 sequences are SEHNR and FQNEAQ (reference sequence). This CDR3 is 16 amino acids long. V shed 4 bases and J shed 2 bases, with 18 bases lying between them. CDR3 coding DNA: TGTGCCAGCAGCTCCCTCAGGGGACCCCCCCCCTACGAGCAGTACTTC. Translation: CASSSLRGPPPYEQYF.

The V call is TRBV18, the J call TRBJ2-7; D not resolved. The CDR3 loop spans 14 amino acids. Trimming left V 4 bases short and J 1 base short, with 11 bases between. From germline, CDR1 is KGHSH and CDR2 LQKENI. CDR3: CASSQSTGSYEQYF. The CDR3, as DNA: TGTGCCAGCTCACAATCGACGGGTTCCTACGAGCAGTACTTC. Looking up the rest from reference TRBV18 and TRBJ2-7 gives the full variable domain: NAGVMQNPRHLVRRRGQEARLRCSPMKGHSHVYWYRQLPEEGLKFMVYLQKENIIDESGMPKERFSAEFPKEGPSILRIQQVVRGDSAAYFCASSQSTGSYEQYFGPGTRLTVT.

The chain has TRBV5-4 and TRBJ2-7; tentative D call: TRBD2 (5 bases). Trimming cost V 2 bases and J 6 bases, with 12 bases left between them. This CDR3 spans 13 amino acids. Germline V lookup: CDR1 SGHNT, CDR2 YYREEE (reference sequence). CDR3 region: CASSLFDGVEQYF. The CDR3 DNA sequence: TGTGCCAGCAGCTTATTTGACGGGGTCGAGCAGTACTTC.

The V gene is TRBV9, the J gene TRBJ2-1; 7 bases line up with TRBD2. Germline CDR1 reads SGDLS; CDR2 reads YYNGEE. The junction had 9 bases not matched to a gene; V was cut back by 4 bases and J by 2 bases. The CDR3 is 16 residues long. The CDR3 nucleotides are TGTGCCAGCAGCCCGTGGGCCGGACTAGCCTACAATGAGCAGTTCTTC. Protein product: CASSPWAGLAYNEQFF.

This clone appeared a few times. The chain carries TRBV18 and TRBJ2-1; maybe TRBD2 (5 bases). The V end was cut by 4 bases, the J end by 8 bases, with 9 bases between. The germline V gene encodes CDR1 KGHSH and CDR2 LQKENI. This CDR3 spans 12 amino acids. CDR3 bases: TGTGCCAGCTCACTCCGTAGCGATGAGCAGTTCTTC. It codes for CASSLRSDEQFF.

This clone was counted once. The CDR3, as DNA: TGTGCCAGCAGTGAGAAGGGAGGGACTAGCGGGGTTTGGACCCCTTACGAGCAGTACTTC. Amino acids: CASSEKGGTSGVWTPYEQYF. The rearrangement uses TRBV2 and TRBJ2-7; 13 positions agree with TRBD2. The length of the CDR3 is 20 residues. Germline values: CDR1 SNHLY, CDR2 FYNNEI. The trim removed 3 bases at V and 4 bases at J, leaving 18 bases unmatched.

This chain joins TRBV28 and TRBJ1-4; D is possibly TRBD1 (5 bases). Germline V lookup: CDR1 MDHEN, CDR2 SYDVKM. The CDR3 is 15 residues long. V lost 5 bases, J lost 3 bases, and 13 bases lay in between. The CDR3 here is CASSPTGGANEKLFF. CDR3 nucleotide sequence: TGTGCCAGCAGTCCGACGGGAGGGGCTAATGAAAAACTGTTTTTT.

The chain joins TRBV27 to TRBJ1-1, with D possibly being TRBD1 (5 bases). The V gene's germline CDR1 is MNHEY and CDR2 SMNVEV (reference sequence). The ends were cut back, 0 bases at V and 4 bases at J, with 15 bases in the middle. This CDR3 region has 16 residues. As DNA, the CDR3 is TGTGCCAGCAGTTTATCGATAGGGGAATGGGGCACTGAAGCTTTCTTT. It yields the protein CASSLSIGEWGTEAFF.

In its sample, this clone was seen once. The chain joins TRBV28 to TRBJ2-5; 7 nucleotides agree with TRBD1. CDR1 and CDR2 (germline): MDHEN, SYDVKM. The J segment lost 7 bases and the V segment lost 2 bases, leaving 10 bases of the junction unmatched. The CDR3 contains 15 residues. The CDR3 region is CASSLIRQGWGTQYF. The CDR3 DNA reads as TGTGCCAGCAGTTTAATTCGACAGGGATGGGGGACCCAGTACTTC.

This clone was recorded at least ten times. The V and J genes are TRBV6-6 and TRBJ2-6, with D possibly matching TRBD1 (5 bases). CDR3 length: 15 residues. V was shortened by 6 bases and J by 4 bases, with 13 bases between the two germline ends. Germline CDR1 MNHNY, CDR2 SVGAGI (reference sequence). CDR3 sequence: CASRTDSPGANVLTF. DNA for the CDR3: TGTGCCAGCAGAACCGACAGTCCCGGGGCCAACGTCCTGACTTTC.

The chain joins TRBV7-9 to TRBJ2-2, with 10 bases matching TRBD2. Germline V lookup: CDR1 SEHNR, CDR2 FQNEAQ (reference sequence). The length of the CDR3 is 16 residues. The junction had 4 bases not matched to a gene; V was cut back by 5 bases and J by 1 base. The CDR3: CASSPRLAGNTGELFF. DNA of the CDR3: TGTGCCAGCAGCCCGCGACTAGCGGGGAACACCGGGGAGCTGTTTTTT.

The chain joins TRBV4-1 to TRBJ2-7; D is uncertain. The CDR3 has 16 amino acids. The V and J ends lost 0 bases and 2 bases respectively, with 14 bases between them. Germline CDR1 MGHRA, CDR2 YSYEKL. The CDR3 protein is CASSQDSHSEAYEQYF. The CDR3 bases are TGCGCCAGCAGCCAAGATTCGCATTCCGAGGCCTACGAGCAGTACTTC.

The chain employs TRBV4-3 and TRBJ2-3, with TRBD2 matching over 7 bases. The CDR3 covers 16 residues. Germline trimming cut 2 bases from V and 0 bases from J; bases unmatched to any gene: 5. Germline V gives CDR1 LGHNA, CDR2 YSLEER. The CDR3 region has the DNA TGCGCCAGCAGCCAAACTGGACTAGTCAGCACAGATACGCAGTATTTT. This encodes CASSQTGLVSTDTQYF.

The V and J genes are TRBV18 and TRBJ2-1, with 7 bases that match TRBD2. CDR3 length: 14 amino acids. The germline CDR1 and CDR2 sequences are KGHSH and LQKENI. The trim removed 1 base at V and 8 bases at J, leaving 5 bases unmatched. This CDR3 reads CASSPRIREDEQFF. CDR3 nucleotide sequence: TGTGCCAGCTCACCACGGATACGGGAGGATGAGCAGTTCTTC.

The chain carries TRBV27 and TRBJ2-1, with TRBD2 identical over 8 bases. V was pared by 6 bases and J by 4 bases, with 8 bases of the junction left unmatched. The CDR3 runs to 15 residues. CDR1 is MNHEY and CDR2 is SMNVEV in the germline V gene (reference sequence). CDR3: CASSSGLAAYNEQFF. The CDR3 coding sequence is TGTGCCAGCAGCTCAGGACTAGCCGCTTACAATGAGCAGTTCTTC.

The chain carries TRBV18 and TRBJ2-1; 8 bases are shared with TRBD1. Germline loops: CDR1 KGHSH, CDR2 LQKENI. The CDR3 has 15 residues. Trimming took 3 bases from V and 10 from J; bases not matched to a gene: 11. The chain's CDR3 is CASSPDREVGWEQFF. The CDR3 DNA reads TGTGCCAGCTCACCGGACAGGGAAGTTGGGTGGGAGCAGTTCTTC.

The V gene is TRBV9, the J gene TRBJ2-7, with a weak D call TRBD2 (7 bases). Trimming removed 6 bases at V and 5 bases at J, with 18 bases between. The germline CDR1 and CDR2 sequences are SGDLS and YYNGEE. The CDR3 loop spans 14 amino acids. CDR3 protein: CASNPRGLADEQYF. The DNA for the CDR3 is TGTGCCAGCAACCCCCGGGGGCTAGCGGACGAGCAGTACTTC.

The V gene is TRBV30, the J gene TRBJ1-1; no clear D. Trimming removed 4 bases at V and 6 bases at J, with 12 bases between. This CDR3 is 12 amino acids long. The V gene's germline CDR1 is GTSNPN and CDR2 SVGIG (reference sequence). The CDR3 protein is CAWKPPGSEAFF. The CDR3, as DNA: TGTGCCTGGAAGCCCCCAGGCTCTGAAGCTTTCTTT.